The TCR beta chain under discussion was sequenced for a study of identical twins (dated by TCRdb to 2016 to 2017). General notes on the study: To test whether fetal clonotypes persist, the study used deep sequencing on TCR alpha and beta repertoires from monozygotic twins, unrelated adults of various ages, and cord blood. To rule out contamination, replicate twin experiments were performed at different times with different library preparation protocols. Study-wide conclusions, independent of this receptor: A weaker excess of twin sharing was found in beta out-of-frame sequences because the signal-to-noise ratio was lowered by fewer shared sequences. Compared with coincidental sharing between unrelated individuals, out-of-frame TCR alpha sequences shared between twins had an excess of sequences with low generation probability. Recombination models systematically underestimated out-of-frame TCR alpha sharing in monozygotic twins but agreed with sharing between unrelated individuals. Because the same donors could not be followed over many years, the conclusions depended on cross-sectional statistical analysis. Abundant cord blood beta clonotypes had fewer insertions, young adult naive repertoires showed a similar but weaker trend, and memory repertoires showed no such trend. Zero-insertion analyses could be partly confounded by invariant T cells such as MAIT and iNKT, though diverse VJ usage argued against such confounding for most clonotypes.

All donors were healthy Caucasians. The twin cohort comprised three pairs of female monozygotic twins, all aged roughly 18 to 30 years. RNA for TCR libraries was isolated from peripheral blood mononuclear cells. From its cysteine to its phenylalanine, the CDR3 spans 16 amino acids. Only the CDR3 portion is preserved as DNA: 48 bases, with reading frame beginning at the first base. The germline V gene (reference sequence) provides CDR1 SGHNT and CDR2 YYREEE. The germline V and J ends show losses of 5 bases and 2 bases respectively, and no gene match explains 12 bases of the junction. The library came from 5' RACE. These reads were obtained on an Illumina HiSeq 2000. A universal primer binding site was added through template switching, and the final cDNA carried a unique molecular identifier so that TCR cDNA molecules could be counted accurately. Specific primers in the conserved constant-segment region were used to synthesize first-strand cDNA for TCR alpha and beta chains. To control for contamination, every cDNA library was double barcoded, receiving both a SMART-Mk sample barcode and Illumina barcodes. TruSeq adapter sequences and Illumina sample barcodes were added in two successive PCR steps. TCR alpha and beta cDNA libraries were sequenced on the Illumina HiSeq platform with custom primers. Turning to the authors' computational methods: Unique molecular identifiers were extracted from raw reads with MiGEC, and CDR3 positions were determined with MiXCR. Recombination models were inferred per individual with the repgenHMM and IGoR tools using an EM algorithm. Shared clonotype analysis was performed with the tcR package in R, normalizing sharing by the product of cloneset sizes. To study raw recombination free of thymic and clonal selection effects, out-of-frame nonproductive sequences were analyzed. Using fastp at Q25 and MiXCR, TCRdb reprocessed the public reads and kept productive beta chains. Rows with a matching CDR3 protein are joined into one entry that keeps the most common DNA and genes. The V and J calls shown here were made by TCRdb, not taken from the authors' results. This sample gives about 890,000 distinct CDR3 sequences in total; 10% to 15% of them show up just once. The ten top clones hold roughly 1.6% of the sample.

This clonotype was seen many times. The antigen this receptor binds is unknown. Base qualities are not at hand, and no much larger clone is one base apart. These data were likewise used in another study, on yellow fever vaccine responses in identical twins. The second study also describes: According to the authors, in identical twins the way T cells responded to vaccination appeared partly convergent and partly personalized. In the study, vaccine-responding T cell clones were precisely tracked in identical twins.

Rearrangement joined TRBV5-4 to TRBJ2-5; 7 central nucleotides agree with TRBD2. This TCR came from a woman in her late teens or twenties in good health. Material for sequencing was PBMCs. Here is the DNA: TGTGCCAGCAGTTCTGAGCGGGGAAGCTTTCAAGAGACCCAGTACTTC. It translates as CASSSERGSFQETQYF.